This record covers a single TCR beta chain. The antigen remains undetermined. The data were obtained in a study of T cell clones after liver transplantation. Turning to the study itself: Third-party-reactive TCRbeta sequences from pre-transplant mixed lymphocyte reactions served as antigen-independent comparators.

Study-wide points: Compared with third party-reactive sequences, donor-reactive ones declined more, independent of withdrawal success. Migration into the graft, not deletion, may explain lost graft donor-reactive T cells.

V was cut by 2 bases and J by 0 bases, with 11 bases left in between. The CDR3 spans 16 residues. The germline V gene has CDR1 SGHTA and CDR2 FQGTGA. Produced via immunoSEQ multiplex PCR; TCRdb's table is partial and in-frame only. The table lists 40,000 to 65,000 clones, approximately 88% of them singletons. The chain carries TRBV7-3 and TRBJ1-3; the D gene is possibly TRBD1 (5 bases). The sequences come from CD4+ T cells from blood, collected before liver transplant. This clonotype was sampled from a human donor who received a liver transplant. The CDR3 loop reads CASSLLGPSSGNTIYF. CDR3 in DNA: TGTGCCAGCAGCTTACTGGGACCGAGCTCTGGAAACACCATATATTTT.